This T cell receptor beta chain was sequenced in a study of response to subunit inactivated influenza vaccine listed by TCRdb under 2018. With regard to the full study: To follow how T cells responded to a trivalent subunit inactivated influenza vaccine, the researchers relied on deep quantitative profiling of the T cell receptor repertoire. Overall results and qualifications from the work: It was suggested by the authors that each seasonal influenza vaccination may recruit only a limited number of new T cells.

The V and J ends are trimmed by 3 bases and 4 bases, leaving 15 bases between them. The CDR3 contains 15 residues, cysteine and phenylalanine counted. The DNA shown is the 45-base CDR3, in frame from base 1. This clonotype was recorded a few times. Its antigen is not yet known. Base qualities are not provided; no much larger clone lies one nucleotide away. The library was obtained by RT-PCR. Instrument used: Illumina HiSeq 2500. TCRdb's own reprocessing of the public reads used fastp at Q25 and MiXCR and kept productive beta chains. Duplicate CDR3 protein sequences are folded into a single record with the most common DNA and genes. The sample table lists hundreds of thousands of distinct CDR3 sequences, roughly 11% of them with a count of one. The ten largest clones represent 12% of the sample. The time point tag for this specimen amounts to: 45 days after influenza vaccine administration.

The receptor chain draws on TRBV12-3 or TRBV12-4 and TRBJ1-1; the D segment cannot be called with confidence. The receptor was isolated from a man aged 45-65 years who received an inactivated influenza vaccine. Donor details come from another sample of the same person, matched by shared clones. Sequenced material: PBMCs from blood, taken about 40 days after vaccination. The base sequence is TGTGCCAGCAGTTTTCGTCCGGTTCAGAGCACTGAAGCTTTCTTT. Translation gives CASSFRPVQSTEAFF.